These T cell receptor beta chains were read from a single sample in a study of blood T cells in healthy people across ages. TCRdb reprocessed the 5' RACE reads via MiXCR and lists one record per CDR3 protein. The sample includes under 1,000,000 distinct CDR3 sequences, roughly 35% of them seen just once. Specimen: blood. These receptors all stem from a man aged 18 to 29 in good health. CDR3s include the opening cysteine and the closing phenylalanine or tryptophan. Each record gives: J gene, V gene, clone size, D gene, CDR3 protein, CDR3 DNA. D genes are given only for firm matches. The listing skips clone size in some rows; elsewhere it reads once, few, many or a size class.

>TRBJ1-2|TRBV29-1|NA|TRBD1
CSVTGTGGIDGYTF
TGCAGCGTCACCGGGACAGGGGGCATCGATGGCTACACCTTC
>TRBJ1-5|TRBV20-1|NA|NA
CSAAVGVFSQPQHF
TGCAGTGCGGCAGTAGGGGTTTTTAGTCAGCCCCAGCATTTT
>TRBJ2-3|TRBV5-1|many|TRBD1
CASRSGGGTDTQYF
TGCGCCAGCCGCTCAGGGGGTGGCACAGATACGCAGTATTTT
>TRBJ1-6|TRBV3-1|NA|NA
CASSQVREGSLHF
TGTGCCAGCAGCCAAGTTAGGGAAGGATCCCTCCACTTT
>TRBJ2-7|TRBV5-1|few|NA
CASSLFGEQYF
TGCGCCAGCAGCTTGTTCGGTGAGCAGTACTTC
>TRBJ1-2|TRBV4-3|many|NA
CASSQVGGANYGYTF
TGCGCCAGCAGCCAAGTTGGGGGGGCCAACTATGGCTACACCTTC
>TRBJ2-7|TRBV4-3|NA|NA
CASGQGLGSYEQYF
TGCGCCAGCGGCCAGGGGTTGGGGTCCTACGAGCAGTACTTC
>TRBJ2-3|TRBV28|NA|NA
CASSSAGSADTDTQYF
TGTGCCAGCTCCTCCGCGGGGAGCGCTGACACAGATACGCAGTATTTT
>TRBJ1-2|TRBV12-3/TRBV12-4|many|TRBD1
CASSPRGTAYGYTF
TGTGCCAGCAGTCCCAGGGGGACAGCCTATGGCTACACCTTC
>TRBJ1-2|TRBV27|NA|NA
CASSVGLDSGGYTF
TGTGCCAGCAGTGTAGGGCTCGACTCGGGTGGCTACACCTTC
>TRBJ2-3|TRBV6-5|few|NA
CASWSTDTQYF
TGTGCCAGCTGGAGCACAGATACGCAGTATTTT
>TRBJ1-1|TRBV12-3/TRBV12-4|NA|NA
CASSVRHSNTEAFF
TGTGCCAGCAGTGTAAGGCACTCGAACACTGAAGCTTTCTTT
>TRBJ2-7|TRBV20-1|few|NA
CSARNPQGTYEQYF
TGCAGTGCTAGAAACCCTCAGGGGACCTACGAGCAGTACTTC
>TRBJ2-1|TRBV6-5|many|NA
CASRVEDSYNEQFF
TGTGCCAGCAGGGTGGAAGACTCCTACAATGAGCAGTTCTTC
>TRBJ2-1|TRBV12-3/TRBV12-4|NA|NA
CAGCPGRANEQFF
TGTGCCGGCTGTCCGGGCAGGGCCAATGAGCAGTTCTTC
>TRBJ1-4|TRBV4-1|NA|NA
CASSQESAIQENEKLFF
TGCGCCAGCAGCCAAGAGTCGGCGATACAGGAAAATGAAAAACTGTTTTTT
>TRBJ2-7|TRBV7-2|few|NA
CASSLAAGWYEQYF
TGTGCCAGCAGCTTAGCGGCAGGGTGGTACGAGCAGTACTTC
>TRBJ2-5|TRBV7-2|few|TRBD2
CASSLEAGGSRETQYF
TGTGCCAGCAGCTTAGAGGCGGGGGGCTCCCGAGAGACCCAGTACTTC
>TRBJ2-7|TRBV5-1|NA|NA
CASSQTLGSNTYEQYF
TGCGCCAGCAGCCAGACGCTGGGGTCCAACACCTACGAGCAGTACTTC
>TRBJ2-7|TRBV20-1|few|TRBD1
CSARDLQGAHSGEQYF
TGCAGTGCTAGAGATCTGCAGGGGGCGCATTCTGGTGAGCAGTACTTC
>TRBJ2-1|TRBV20-1|NA|TRBD2
CSATRLAGPLGEQFF
TGCAGTGCTACCAGACTAGCGGGGCCCTTGGGTGAGCAGTTCTTC
>TRBJ2-5|TRBV20-1|few|TRBD2
CSLAGQETQYF
TGCAGTCTAGCGGGGCAAGAGACCCAGTACTTC
>TRBJ2-5|TRBV2|NA|NA
CASSVGRHEQYF
TGTGCCAGCAGTGTGGGCAGGCATGAGCAGTACTTC
>TRBJ2-7|TRBV11-2|once|TRBD1
CAGSLVVFTGTGYYEQYF
TGTGCCGGCAGCTTAGTGGTCTTCACCGGGACAGGCTACTACGAGCAGTACTTC
>TRBJ2-5|TRBV20-1|NA|TRBD2
CSASFPSGAQETQYF
TGCAGTGCTAGTTTCCCTAGCGGGGCCCAAGAGACCCAGTACTTC
>TRBJ2-5|TRBV3-1|NA|TRBD2
CAGGGYREQYF
TGTGCCGGCGGGGGGTATCGTGAGCAGTACTTC
>TRBJ2-1|TRBV7-2|NA|TRBD2
CASSFLLAGGPDEQFF
TGTGCCAGCAGCTTTCTTCTAGCGGGGGGGCCGGATGAGCAGTTCTTC
>TRBJ1-2|TRBV6-6|few|NA
CASRPTDSANYGYTF
TGTGCCAGCAGACCTACAGACAGCGCTAACTATGGCTACACCTTC
>TRBJ1-1|TRBV6-2/TRBV6-3|NA|NA
CASSGDLGGTEAFF
TGTGCCAGCAGTGGGGATTTGGGGGGCACTGAAGCTTTCTTT
>TRBJ2-3|TRBV20-1|NA|NA
CSATSPDASFRDTQYF
TGCAGTGCTACCTCCCCGGACGCCAGTTTCAGGGATACGCAGTATTTT
>TRBJ1-5|TRBV12-3/TRBV12-4|NA|NA
CASSLEGGWSNQLQHF
TGTGCCAGCAGTTTAGAGGGGGGATGGAGCAATCAGCTCCAGCATTTT
>TRBJ2-6|TRBV7-2|NA|NA
CASSVQEANVLTF
TGTGCCAGCAGCGTACAGGAGGCCAACGTCCTGACTTTC
>TRBJ1-2|TRBV12-3/TRBV12-4|many|TRBD1
CASSSGQLSTLIGGYTF
TGTGCCAGCAGTTCGGGACAGCTCTCAACACTTATCGGTGGCTACACCTTC
>TRBJ2-1|TRBV2|few|TRBD2
CASRGGTSGGFEQFF
TGTGCCAGCAGGGGGGGGACTAGCGGGGGTTTTGAGCAGTTCTTC
>TRBJ1-2|TRBV20-1|few|NA
CSASPLTSTYGYTF
TGCAGTGCTAGCCCCCTGACCAGCACCTATGGCTACACCTTC
>TRBJ1-2|TRBV27|NA|NA
CASSFFGPRGYGYTF
TGTGCCAGCAGTTTCTTTGGACCCAGGGGCTATGGCTACACCTTC
>TRBJ1-1|TRBV12-3/TRBV12-4|NA|TRBD1
CASKPTGGGTEAFF
TGTGCCAGCAAACCGACAGGGGGGGGGACTGAAGCTTTCTTT
>TRBJ2-1|TRBV10-3|NA|NA
CAISETSYEQFF
TGTGCCATCAGTGAGACATCCTACGAGCAGTTCTTC
>TRBJ2-1|TRBV11-1|NA|NA
CASSSRGATYNEQFF
TGTGCCAGCAGCTCACGCGGTGCCACCTACAATGAGCAGTTCTTC
>TRBJ1-5|TRBV7-9|NA|NA
CASSPGTFNQPQHF
TGTGCCAGCAGCCCGGGGACTTTCAATCAGCCCCAGCATTTT
>TRBJ1-2|TRBV20-1|NA|NA
CSAVFVGPQTNYGYTF
TGCAGTGCTGTCTTCGTTGGCCCCCAGACTAACTATGGCTACACCTTC
>TRBJ2-3|TRBV7-9|many|NA
CASSLNGQTDTQYF
TGTGCCAGCAGCTTAAATGGCCAAACAGATACGCAGTATTTT
>TRBJ1-2|TRBV2|NA|NA
CASSEQREGYGYTF
TGTGCCAGCAGTGAACAGAGGGAAGGCTATGGCTACACCTTC
>TRBJ2-7|TRBV5-6|NA|TRBD1
CASTLDRINYEQYF
TGTGCCAGCACCCTGGACAGGATTAACTACGAGCAGTACTTC
>TRBJ1-4|TRBV3-1|NA|NA
CASSQDLERANEKLFF
TGTGCCAGCAGCCAAGACTTGGAAAGGGCTAATGAAAAACTGTTTTTT
>TRBJ2-5|TRBV20-1|few|TRBD1
CSASWTGVETQYF
TGCAGTGCTTCTTGGACAGGGGTAGAGACCCAGTACTTC
>TRBJ2-5|TRBV5-1|NA|NA
CASRVVPRKTQYF
TGCGCCAGCAGGGTGGTTCCGCGAAAGACCCAGTACTTC
>TRBJ1-4|TRBV7-2|few|NA
CASSLVGKEKLFF
TGTGCCAGCAGCTTAGTAGGGAAGGAAAAACTGTTTTTT
>TRBJ1-2|TRBV11-1|few|NA
CASSRSRGSSYTF
TGTGCCAGCAGCCGATCCAGGGGATCTAGCTACACCTTC
>TRBJ2-5|TRBV7-9|many|NA
CASSPLRNEETQYF
TGTGCCAGCAGCCCCCTCCGGAACGAGGAGACCCAGTACTTC
>TRBJ1-1|TRBV20-1|few|NA
CSAFRSGTNTEAFF
TGCAGTGCTTTTAGATCGGGGACGAACACTGAAGCTTTCTTT
>TRBJ1-5|TRBV4-1|few|NA
CASSHREGGNQPQHF
TGCGCCAGCAGCCACAGGGAGGGCGGCAATCAGCCCCAGCATTTT
>TRBJ2-7|TRBV6-5|few|TRBD1
CASSYLGQGDYEQYF
TGTGCCAGCAGTTACCTGGGACAGGGAGACTACGAGCAGTACTTC
>TRBJ2-6|TRBV25-1|NA|NA
CASSDSGRSSGANVLTF
TGTGCCAGCAGTGACTCGGGACGGTCCTCTGGGGCCAACGTCCTGACTTTC
>TRBJ1-1|TRBV12-3/TRBV12-4|NA|NA
CASSGVSAGNTEAFF
TGTGCCAGCAGTGGGGTTTCGGCGGGGAACACTGAAGCTTTCTTT
>TRBJ1-5|TRBV6-6|few|NA
CASRQNSNQPQHF
TGTGCCAGCAGACAGAATAGCAATCAGCCCCAGCATTTT
>TRBJ2-4|TRBV20-1|many|NA
CSASSTVGKNIQYF
TGCAGTGCTAGCTCGACGGTAGGCAAAAACATTCAGTACTTC